Detailed here is one TCR beta chain. Its recognized antigen is unknown. No much larger clonotype is one base removed from it; base qualities were not supplied. This entry is derived from a study of identifying expanded T cells in peripheral blood (dated by TCRdb to the late 2010s). Background for the entire study: Technical replicates were generated by sequencing separate aliquots of the same genomic DNA pool, with four replicates compared pairwise.

Study-wide conclusions, independent of this receptor: It was expected by the authors that biological variance in healthy repertoires might increase further over much longer intervals, such as months to years. About 1.1 differentially abundant clones were flagged by the binomial model between technical replicates, whereas about 15 and 19 were flagged over two weeks and four weeks, respectively. Across all healthy-donor time intervals, the beta-binomial model significantly lowered both the number of clones called differentially abundant and the false-positive rate. For all healthy donors, the variance in clone template counts between approximately 2-week samples rose significantly as total template count increased.

During the collection period, no immune events, such as infections, were documented for the healthy donors. To calibrate time-dependent variance in a beta-binomial model of T-cell clone differential abundance, blood repertoires from healthy donors were used as a training cohort. There were roughly 10 healthy donors in the training cohort, of whom 3 were female and 7 were male. On average the donors were 43 years old, and their ages spanned roughly 25 to 65 years. Whole blood, obtained from a commercial supplier, was collected from each healthy donor at three time points spaced approximately 15 days apart. For immunosequencing, genomic DNA was extracted from unsorted whole blood. The immunoSEQ Assay, which relies on bias-controlled multiplex PCR amplification of genomic DNA, was used to profile TCRbeta CDR3 regions. The paper's data handling went like this. To quantify the absolute abundance of each unique TCRbeta CDR3 region, the sequences were collapsed and filtered. Differential abundance was tested with two models: a binomial (Fisher-equivalent) model and a beta-binomial model that adds time-dependent variance fitted from healthy donors. Clones with fewer than 5 combined templates were removed, and a clone was called differentially abundant if the clone's Benjamini-Hochberg FDR was below 0.01. In the beta-binomial model, variance was expressed as a function of the total template count across the two samples, in the form v = (b*log(k)+a)^2. In its TCRdb copy, this immuneACCESS table keeps in-frame sequences only and misses some clones. Where compared with another copy, unresolved V genes explain less than half of these, and the others have no known cause. V and J calls and clone size are copied from that table; D and trimming were computed from the DNA. The sample profile shows approximately 90,000 clones; 70% to 90% of them were found once. Clones ranked in the top ten supply roughly 4% of the sample.

This sequence was found in a person aged 18 to 70 in good health. What was sequenced was blood.

The CDR3 sequence is CASSLGNSGELFF. The base sequence is TGTGCCAGCAGCTTGGGGAATTCCGGGGAGCTGTTTTTT. The chain is encoded by TRBV7-3 joined to TRBJ2-2; the D gene identity is not certain. V gives up 3 bases and J gives up 6 bases, and the segment between their germline ends measures 8 bases. The CDR3, cysteine through phenylalanine, is 13 amino acids long. Solely the CDR3 DNA is kept, with 39 bases framed from the first base. Taken from the germline V gene, the CDR1 and CDR2 loops are SGHTA and FQGTGA.